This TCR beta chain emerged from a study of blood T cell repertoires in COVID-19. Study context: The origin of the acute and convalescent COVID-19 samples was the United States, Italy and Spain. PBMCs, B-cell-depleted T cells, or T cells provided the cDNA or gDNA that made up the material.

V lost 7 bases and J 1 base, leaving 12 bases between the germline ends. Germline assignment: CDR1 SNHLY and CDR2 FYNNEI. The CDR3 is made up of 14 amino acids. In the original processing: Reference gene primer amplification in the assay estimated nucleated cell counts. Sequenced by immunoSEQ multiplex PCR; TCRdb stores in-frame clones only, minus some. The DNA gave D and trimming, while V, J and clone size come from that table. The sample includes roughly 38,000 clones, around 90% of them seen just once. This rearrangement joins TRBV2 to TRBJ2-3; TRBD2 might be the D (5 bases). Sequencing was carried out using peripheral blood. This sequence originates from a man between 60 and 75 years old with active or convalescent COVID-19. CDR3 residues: CASISGYGTDTQYF. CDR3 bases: TGTGCCAGCATATCGGGATACGGCACAGATACGCAGTATTTT.